This T cell receptor (beta chain) was sequenced during a study of blood T cell repertoires in COVID-19. As handled by the study authors: For nucleated cells, counts were estimated from reference gene primer amplification. Data came from immunoSEQ multiplex PCR; TCRdb stores just in-frame clones and leaves some out. From that table come the V and J calls and clone size; the DNA was used to work out D and trimming. Here the sample spans around 100,000 clones, about 77% being singletons. Germline CDR1 and CDR2: LGHDT and YNNKEL (reference sequence). The CDR3 runs to 16 residues. V was clipped by 4 bases and J by 4 bases; unmatched bases: 9.

The chain has TRBV3-1 (or the pseudogene TRBV3-2) and TRBJ2-5; 10 bases are shared with TRBD2. This TCR came from a woman aged 70-85 years with acute or convalescent COVID-19. The sequencing input was peripheral blood. The CDR3 here is CASSPASGGAGETQYF. The CDR3 DNA reads TGTGCCAGCAGCCCTGCGAGCGGGGGGGCCGGAGAGACCCAGTACTTC.